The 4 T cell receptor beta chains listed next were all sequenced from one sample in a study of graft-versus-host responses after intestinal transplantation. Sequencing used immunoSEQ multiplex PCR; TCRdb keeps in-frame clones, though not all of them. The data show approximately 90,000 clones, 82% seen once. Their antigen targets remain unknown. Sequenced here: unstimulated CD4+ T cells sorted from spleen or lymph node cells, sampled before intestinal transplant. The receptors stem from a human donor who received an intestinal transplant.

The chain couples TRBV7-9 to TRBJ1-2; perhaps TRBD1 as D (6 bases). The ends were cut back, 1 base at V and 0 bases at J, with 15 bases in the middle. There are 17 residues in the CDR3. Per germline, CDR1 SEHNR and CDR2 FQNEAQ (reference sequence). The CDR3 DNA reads TGTGCCAGCAGCTTAGAGGCGACAGGCGCCACTAACTATGGCTACACCTTC. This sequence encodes CASSLEATGATNYGYTF.

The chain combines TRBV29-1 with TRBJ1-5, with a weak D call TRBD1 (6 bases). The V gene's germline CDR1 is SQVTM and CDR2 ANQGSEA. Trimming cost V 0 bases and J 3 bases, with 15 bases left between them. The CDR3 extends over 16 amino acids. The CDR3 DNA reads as TGCAGCGTTGAAGAAGGGTTCCGGGACAACAATCAGCCCCAGCATTTT. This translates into CSVEEGFRDNNQPQHF.

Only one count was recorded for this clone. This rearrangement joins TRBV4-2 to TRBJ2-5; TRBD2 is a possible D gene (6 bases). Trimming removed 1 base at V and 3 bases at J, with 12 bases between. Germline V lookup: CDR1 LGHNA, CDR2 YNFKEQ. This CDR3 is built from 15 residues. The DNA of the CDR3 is TGTGCCAGCAGCCAAGGCGGGCGGGGCAAAGAGACCCAGTACTTC. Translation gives CASSQGGRGKETQYF.

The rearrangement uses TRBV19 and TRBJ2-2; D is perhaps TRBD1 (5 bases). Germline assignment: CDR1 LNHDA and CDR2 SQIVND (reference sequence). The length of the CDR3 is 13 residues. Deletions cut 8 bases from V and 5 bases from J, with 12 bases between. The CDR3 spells CASPDSFTGELFF. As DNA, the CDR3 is TGTGCCAGTCCAGACAGCTTTACCGGGGAGCTGTTTTTT.